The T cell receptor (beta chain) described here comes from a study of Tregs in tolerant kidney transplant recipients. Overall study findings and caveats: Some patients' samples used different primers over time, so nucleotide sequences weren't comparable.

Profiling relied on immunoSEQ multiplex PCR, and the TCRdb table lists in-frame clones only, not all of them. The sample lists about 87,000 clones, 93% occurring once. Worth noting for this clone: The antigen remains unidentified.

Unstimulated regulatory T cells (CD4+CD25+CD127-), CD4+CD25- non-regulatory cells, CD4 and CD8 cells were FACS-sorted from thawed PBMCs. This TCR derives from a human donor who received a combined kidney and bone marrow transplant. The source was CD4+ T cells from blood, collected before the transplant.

This chain's CDR3 is CATSRDSGGVNTQYF. DNA of the CDR3: TGTGCCACCAGCAGAGATTCAGGGGGAGTGAATACGCAGTATTTT. The V gene is TRBV15, the J gene TRBJ2-3, with 7 bases aligning to TRBD1. CDR3 length equals 15 residues. The J segment lost 7 bases and the V segment lost 0 bases, leaving 7 bases of the junction unmatched. CDR1 and CDR2 (germline): LNHNV, YYDKDF (reference sequence).